These 9 T cell receptor beta chains were all obtained from the same sample, sequenced in a study of cytotoxic CD8 clonotypes in ibrutinib-treated CLL. Produced via immunoSEQ multiplex PCR; TCRdb's table is partial and in-frame only. The repertoire includes about 25,000 clones, 85% of them detected once, and approximately 8.2% sits in the top ten. This specimen was PBMCs, taken after 24 months of ibrutinib treatment. These receptors were taken from a human donor with chronic lymphocytic leukemia.

This clone was found a few times. The CDR3 region is CASSLLRGGGDTQYF. In DNA form, the CDR3 reads TGTGCCAGCAGTTTGTTGCGGGGGGGAGGAGATACGCAGTATTTT. The V gene is TRBV27, the J gene TRBJ2-3; 9 bases line up with TRBD2. The length of the CDR3 is 15 residues. The ends lost 3 bases at V and 5 bases at J; junction bases unmatched: 6. CDR1 MNHEY and CDR2 SMNVEV come from the germline V gene (reference sequence).

By frequency in the sample, this clone is medium-sized. The genes are TRBV2 and TRBJ1-3; tentatively, D is TRBD1 (5 bases). This CDR3 region has 17 residues. Trimming cost V 0 bases and J 0 bases, with 12 bases left between them. Germline V gives CDR1 SNHLY, CDR2 FYNNEI. The CDR3 coding sequence is TGTGCCAGCAGTGAAGCGCTTCTACAGGCCTCTGGAAACACCATATATTTT. Protein: CASSEALLQASGNTIYF. The whole variable domain, remainder taken from reference TRBV2 and TRBJ1-3, is EPEVTQTPSHQVTQMGQEVILRCVPISNHLYFYWYRQILGQKVEFLVSFYNNEISEKSEIFDDQFSVERPDGSNFTLKIRSTKLEDSAMYFCASSEALLQASGNTIYFGEGSWLTVV.

The chain employs TRBV5-1 and TRBJ2-2; a possible D gene is TRBD2 (5 bases). From germline, CDR1 is SGHRS and CDR2 YFSETQ. Trimming stripped 1 base from V and 0 bases from J, with 7 bases between. This CDR3 is 15 amino acids long. The CDR3 bases are TGCGCCAGCAGCTTGCCGAGGGCGAACACCGGGGAGCTGTTTTTT. Translation gives CASSLPRANTGELFF. Variable domain in full (rest from reference TRBV5-1 and TRBJ2-2): KAGVTQTPRYLIKTRGQQVTLSCSPISGHRSVSWYQQTPGQGLQFLFEYFSETQRNKGNFPGRFSGRQFSNSRSEMNVSTLELGDSALYLCASSLPRANTGELFFGEGSRLTVL.

The chain is built from TRBV7-2 and TRBJ2-5; no definite D call. V lost 5 bases and J 4 bases, leaving 14 bases between the germline ends. CDR1 and CDR2 from the germline V gene are SGHTA and FQGNSA. This CDR3 is 14 amino acids long. In DNA form, the CDR3 reads TGTGCCAGCAGCCCACGGCGGATGTTAGAGACCCAGTACTTC. As protein: CASSPRRMLETQYF.

V and J are TRBV12-2 and TRBJ1-4; the D segment call TRBD1 is taken from the table without a DNA check. TRBV12-2 is reported as a pseudogene. The CDR3 is 14 amino acids. This chain's CDR3 is CASRPDRAGEKLFF. The DNA for the CDR3 is TGTGCAAGTCGCCCCGACAGGGCGGGTGAAAAACTGTTTTTT.

In this sample, this clone turned up a few times. This sequence joins TRBV11-2 and TRBJ1-1; 7 nucleotides align to TRBD1. After removal of 7 bases from V and 2 bases from J, the junction contained 4 bases not matched to a gene. CDR1 and CDR2 from the germline V gene are SGHAT and FQNNGV. The CDR3 consists of 13 residues. The DNA for the CDR3 is TGTGCCAGCACCCGACAGGGAAACACTGAAGCTTTCTTT. It codes for CASTRQGNTEAFF.

The gene calls are TRBV5-1 and TRBJ1-4; possibly TRBD1 for D (5 bases). Germline CDR1 and CDR2: SGHRS and YFSETQ. This CDR3 has 17 amino acids. Trimming cost V 0 bases and J 8 bases, with 20 bases left between them. The CDR3 here is CASSLGAGKVTNEKLFF. The CDR3, as DNA: TGCGCCAGCAGCTTGGGGGCAGGGAAGGTGACCAACGAAAAACTGTTTTTT.

The rearrangement links TRBV6-5 to TRBJ1-6, with D possibly being TRBD1 (6 bases). The germline V gene has CDR1 MNHEY and CDR2 SVGAGI. The V end was cut by 5 bases, the J end by 3 bases, with 11 bases between. The CDR3 totals 15 residues. The CDR3 is CASSADSLYNSPLHF. CDR3 DNA: TGTGCCAGCAGTGCGGACAGCCTCTATAATTCACCCCTCCACTTT.

This chain links TRBV10-3 with TRBJ2-7, with TRBD2 matching over 7 bases. V trimming: 4 bases; J trimming: 3 bases; junction bases outside the gene matches: 9. Germline V gene lookup returns CDR1 ENHRY and CDR2 SYGVKD. CDR3 size: 15 residues. The CDR3 coding sequence is TGTGCCATCAGTGCGTGGGGACGGGGGGTCTACGAGCAGTACTTC. It translates to CAISAWGRGVYEQYF.